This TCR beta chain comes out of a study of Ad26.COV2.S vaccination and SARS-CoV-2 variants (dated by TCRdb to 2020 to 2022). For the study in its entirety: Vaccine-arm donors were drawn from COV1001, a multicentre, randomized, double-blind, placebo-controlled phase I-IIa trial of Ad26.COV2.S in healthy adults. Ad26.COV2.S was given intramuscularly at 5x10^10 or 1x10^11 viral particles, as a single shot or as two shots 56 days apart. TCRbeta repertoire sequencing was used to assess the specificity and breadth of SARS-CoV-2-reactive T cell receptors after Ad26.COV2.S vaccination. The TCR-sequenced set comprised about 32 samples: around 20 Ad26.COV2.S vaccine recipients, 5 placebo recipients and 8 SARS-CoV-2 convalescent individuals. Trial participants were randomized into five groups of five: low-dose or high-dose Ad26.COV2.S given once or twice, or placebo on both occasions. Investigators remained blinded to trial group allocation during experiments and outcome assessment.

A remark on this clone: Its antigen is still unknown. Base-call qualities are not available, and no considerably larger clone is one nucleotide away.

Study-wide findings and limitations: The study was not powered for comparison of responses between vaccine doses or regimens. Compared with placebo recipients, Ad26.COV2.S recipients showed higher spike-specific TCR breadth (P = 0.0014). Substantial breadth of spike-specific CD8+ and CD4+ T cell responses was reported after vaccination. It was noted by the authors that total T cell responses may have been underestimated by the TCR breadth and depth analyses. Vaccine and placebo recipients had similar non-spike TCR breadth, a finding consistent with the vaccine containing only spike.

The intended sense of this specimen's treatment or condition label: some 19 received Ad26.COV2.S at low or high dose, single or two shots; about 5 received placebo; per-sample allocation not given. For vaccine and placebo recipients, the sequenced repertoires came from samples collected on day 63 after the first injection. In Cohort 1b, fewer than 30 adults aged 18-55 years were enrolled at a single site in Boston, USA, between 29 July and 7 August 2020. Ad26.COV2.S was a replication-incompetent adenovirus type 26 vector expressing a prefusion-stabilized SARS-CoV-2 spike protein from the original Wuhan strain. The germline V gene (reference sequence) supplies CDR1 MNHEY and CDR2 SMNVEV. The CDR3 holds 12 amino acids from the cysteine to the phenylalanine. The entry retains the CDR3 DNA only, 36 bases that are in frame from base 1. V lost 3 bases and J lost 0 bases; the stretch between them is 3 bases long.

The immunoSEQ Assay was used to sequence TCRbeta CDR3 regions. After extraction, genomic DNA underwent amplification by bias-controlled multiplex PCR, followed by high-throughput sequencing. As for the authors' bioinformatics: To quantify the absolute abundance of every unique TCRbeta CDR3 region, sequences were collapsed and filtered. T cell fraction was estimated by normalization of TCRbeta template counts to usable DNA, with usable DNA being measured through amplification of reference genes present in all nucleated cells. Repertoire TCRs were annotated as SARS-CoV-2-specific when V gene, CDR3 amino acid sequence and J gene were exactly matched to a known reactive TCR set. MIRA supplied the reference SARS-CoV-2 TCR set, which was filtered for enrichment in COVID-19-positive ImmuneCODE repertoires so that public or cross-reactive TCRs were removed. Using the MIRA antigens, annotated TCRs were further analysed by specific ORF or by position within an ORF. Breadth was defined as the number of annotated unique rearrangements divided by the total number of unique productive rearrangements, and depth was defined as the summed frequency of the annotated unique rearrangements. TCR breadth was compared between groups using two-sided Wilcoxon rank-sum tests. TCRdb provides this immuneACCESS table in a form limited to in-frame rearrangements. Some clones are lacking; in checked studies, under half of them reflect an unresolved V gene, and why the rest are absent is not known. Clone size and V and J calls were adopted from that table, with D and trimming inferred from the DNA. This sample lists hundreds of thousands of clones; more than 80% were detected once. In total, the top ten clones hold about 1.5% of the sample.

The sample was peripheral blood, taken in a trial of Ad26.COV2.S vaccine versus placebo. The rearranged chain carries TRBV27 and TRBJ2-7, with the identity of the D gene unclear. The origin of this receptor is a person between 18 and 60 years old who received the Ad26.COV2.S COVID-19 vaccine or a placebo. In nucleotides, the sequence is TGTGCCAGCAGTTTCTTCTCCTACGAGCAGTACTTC. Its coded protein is CASSFFSYEQYF.